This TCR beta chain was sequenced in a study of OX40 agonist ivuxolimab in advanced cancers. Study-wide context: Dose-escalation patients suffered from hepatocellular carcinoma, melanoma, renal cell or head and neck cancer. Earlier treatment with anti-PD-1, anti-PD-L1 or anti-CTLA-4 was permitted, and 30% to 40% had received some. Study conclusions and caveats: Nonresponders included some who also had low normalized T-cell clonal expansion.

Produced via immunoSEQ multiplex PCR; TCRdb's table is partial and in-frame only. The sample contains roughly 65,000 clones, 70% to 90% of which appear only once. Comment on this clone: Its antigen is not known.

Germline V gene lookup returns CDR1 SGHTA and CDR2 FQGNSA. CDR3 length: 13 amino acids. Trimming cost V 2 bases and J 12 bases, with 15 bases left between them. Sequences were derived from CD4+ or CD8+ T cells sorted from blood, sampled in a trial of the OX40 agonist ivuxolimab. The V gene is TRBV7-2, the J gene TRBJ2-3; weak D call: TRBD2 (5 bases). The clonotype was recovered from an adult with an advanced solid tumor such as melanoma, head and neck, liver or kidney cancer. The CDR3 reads CASSLSREPTQYF. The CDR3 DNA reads TGTGCCAGCAGCTTATCCCGGGAACCCACCCAGTATTTT. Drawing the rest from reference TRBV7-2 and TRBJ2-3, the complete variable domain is GAGVSQSPSNKVTEKGKDVELRCDPISGHTALYWYRQSLGQGLEFLIYFQGNSAPDKSGLPSDRFSAERTGGSVSTLTIQRTQQEDSAVYLCASSLSREPTQYFGPGTRLTVL.